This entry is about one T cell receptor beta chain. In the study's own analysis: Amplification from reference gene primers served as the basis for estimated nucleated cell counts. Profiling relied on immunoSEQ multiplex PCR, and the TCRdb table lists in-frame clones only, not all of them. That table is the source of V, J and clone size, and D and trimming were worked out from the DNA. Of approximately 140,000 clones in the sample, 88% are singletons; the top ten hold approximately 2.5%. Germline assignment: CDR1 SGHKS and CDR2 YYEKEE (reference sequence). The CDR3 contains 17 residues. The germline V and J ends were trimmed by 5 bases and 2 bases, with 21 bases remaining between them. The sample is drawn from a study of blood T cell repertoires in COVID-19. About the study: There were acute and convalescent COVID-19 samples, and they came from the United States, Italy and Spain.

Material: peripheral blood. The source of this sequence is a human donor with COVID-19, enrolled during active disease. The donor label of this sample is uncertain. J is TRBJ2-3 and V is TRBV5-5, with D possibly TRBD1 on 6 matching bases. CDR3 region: CASRRGSGRIFTDTQYF. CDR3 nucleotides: TGTGCCAGCAGGAGGGGGTCAGGACGGATCTTCACAGATACGCAGTATTTT.